This entry concerns a single T cell receptor (beta chain). Other DNA sequences from this sample encode an identical CDR3 as well. Trimming took off 5 bases at V and 6 bases at J, with 14 bases between the two ends. The germline V gene has CDR1 SEHNR and CDR2 FQNEAQ (reference sequence). This CDR3 has 13 amino acids. This entry belongs to a study of cytomegalovirus exposure and HLA in healthy donors. PCR primers comprised 60 Vbeta and 13 Jbeta primers. Assay used: immunoSEQ multiplex PCR; TCRdb lists only in-frame clones, some missing. This table has 100,000 or so clones, about four fifths appearing once.

The sequenced sample was PBMCs. The chain has TRBV7-9 and TRBJ2-7; possible D gene TRBD1, 6 bases. The TCR sequence derives from a woman between 40 and 55 years old in good health and CMV-seronegative. CDR3 region: CASSDTGSAEQYF. The CDR3 nucleotides are TGTGCCAGCAGCGACACAGGGTCAGCCGAGCAGTACTTC.